This T cell receptor (beta chain) was obtained from a study of blood T cell repertoires in COVID-19. The protocol was immunoSEQ multiplex PCR, while the TCRdb copy is restricted to in-frame clones and leaves out a portion. The table records about 310,000 clones, approximately 81% of them present only once. In germline, CDR1 is GTSNPN, CDR2 SVGIG (reference sequence). The CDR3 length is 15 residues. V was trimmed by 5 bases and J by 3 bases, leaving 19 bases between them. Sequencing input: PBMCs or T cells enriched from blood (not recorded which). This receptor was taken from a woman aged 25 to 39 who had been exposed to COVID-19. J is TRBJ1-2 and V is TRBV30; a weak D match, TRBD1 (5 bases). The CDR3 loop is CAWGGAGRIYYGYTF. The CDR3 nucleotides read TGTGCCTGGGGAGGGGCAGGGCGGATTTACTATGGCTACACCTTC.